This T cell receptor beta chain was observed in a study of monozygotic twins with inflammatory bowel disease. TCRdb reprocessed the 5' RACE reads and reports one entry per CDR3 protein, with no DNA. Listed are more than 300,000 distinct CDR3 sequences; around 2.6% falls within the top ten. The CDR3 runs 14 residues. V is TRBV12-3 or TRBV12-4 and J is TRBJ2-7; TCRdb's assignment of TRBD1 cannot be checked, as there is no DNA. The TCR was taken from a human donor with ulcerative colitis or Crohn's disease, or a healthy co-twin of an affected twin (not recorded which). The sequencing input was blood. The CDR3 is CASSSNRPSYEQYF.